This record covers a single TCR beta chain. Its antigen remains unidentified. This sample is part of a study of regulatory T cells in long-lasting Graves disease. Whole-study findings and limits: The persistent group shared 2,741 public clonotypes, more than the 850 to 1,000 shared by new patients.

The time point is: newly diagnosed GD, antithyroid drugs for less than 3 months. From PBMCs, RNA was extracted and then used to make the TCR library. Patients of an endocrinology department in Xi'an, China, were included. Assembly of TCR beta libraries relied on iRepertoire HTBI primers together with Arm-PCR of CDR3 regions. TCRdb itself ran the multiplex PCR reads through MiXCR, one entry per CDR3 protein. The profile shows around 450,000 distinct CDR3 sequences, 15% to 20% of them singletons. Germline V gene lookup returns CDR1 LGHDT and CDR2 YNNKEL (reference sequence). The V gene end was trimmed by 5 bases and the J gene end by 6 bases; junction bases not matched to a gene: 3. The CDR3 spans 14 residues. These data also featured in a second study, about T cells in Graves' hyperthyroidism and ophthalmopathy.

The receptor was derived from a man between 35 and 55 years old with Graves disease. Sample: peripheral blood mononuclear cells (PBMCs), taken at new diagnosis, from a patient treated with antithyroid drugs. V usage is TRBV3-1 and J usage is TRBJ2-4, with 11 bases lining up with TRBD2. CDR3 DNA: TGTGCCAGCAGCGTAGGACTAGCGGGAAACATTCAGTACTTC. Amino acid sequence: CASSVGLAGNIQYF.